This TCR beta chain derives from a study of blood T cell repertoires in COVID-19 (dated by TCRdb to between 2020 and 2021). With regard to the full study: Collaborator samples came from the United States, Italy and Spain and covered acute and convalescent phases of COVID-19. The material from the prospective study consisted of cDNA or gDNA derived from T cells, B-cell-depleted T cells, or PBMCs. Subjects who had been exposed to COVID-19, were actively infected with it, or had recovered from it provided the deeply sampled blood TCRbeta repertoires that made up the dataset. The repertoires were released in a freely available public database intended as a resource for research on the immune response to SARS-CoV-2. The samples were drawn from two sources: the first 160 participants of the ongoing ImmuneRACE study, and 1,254 subjects contributed by 6 global collaborators. Sample metadata almost always included a de-identified subject ID, COVID-19 status, age in years and sex. HLA class I and class II types, where available, came from metadata supplied by the sample provider rather than from assay-based typing. Overall results and qualifications from the work: The amount of clinical and demographic metadata varied by source and participant and was provided uncurated.

Collaborating institutions collected whole blood in K2EDTA tubes following their own protocols. Collaborator samples were shipped for TCRbeta analysis as frozen whole blood, isolated PBMCs, or DNA extracted from either sample type. The immunoSEQ Assay, a bias-controlled multiplex PCR, was used to amplify TCRbeta CDR3 regions from genomic DNA. From the authors' description of their analysis: Within the assay, amplification of reference gene primers was used to estimate how many nucleated cells each sample contained. To quantify the absolute abundance of each unique TCRbeta CDR3 rearrangement, sequence reads were collapsed and filtered. For each sample, productive Simpson clonality was calculated as the square root of Simpson's diversity index over productive rearrangements. TCRdb's version of the immuneACCESS table is confined to in-frame rearrangements and falls short of the full clone set. An unresolved V gene accounts for under half of the shortfall where checked; the remainder is of unknown origin. That table furnishes V, J and clone size, whereas the DNA furnished D and trimming. Recorded for this sample are about 100,000 clones; roughly 87% of them occurred a single time. The leading ten clones occupy approximately 7.3% of the sample.

Taken from cysteine to phenylalanine, the CDR3 has 15 residues. Only the CDR3 portion is preserved as DNA: 45 bases, with reading frame beginning at the first base. V and J are truncated by 4 bases and 2 bases respectively, leaving an intervening sequence of 14 bases. CDR1 ENHRY and CDR2 SYGVKD are derived from the germline V gene. In this sample, this clone turned up once. Its antigen specificity is not known. Per-base quality was not reported, and no clone a single base away is much larger than it. The rearranged chain carries TRBV10-3 and TRBJ2-5; the D gene is perhaps TRBD1, from 6 matching bases. This TCR was recovered from a man aged 30 to 39 in a cohort sampled during active COVID-19. The sequenced sample was peripheral blood. The DNA reads TGTGCCATCAGTGCAATACGGACAGCTCAAGAGACCCAGTACTTC. Translated, this is CAISAIRTAQETQYF.